This TCR beta chain came from a study of identical twins. Study findings and constraints: Models underestimated out-of-frame TCR alpha sharing in monozygotic twins. Twins showed weaker excess sharing in their beta out-of-frame sequences.

For this clonotype: The antigen is not known.

Healthy Caucasians were all of the donors. One entry per CDR3 protein, called by TCRdb with MiXCR from the 5' RACE reads. The table records roughly 750,000 distinct CDR3 sequences, about 20% of them present only once. Germline V gives CDR1 SEHNR, CDR2 FQNEAQ (reference sequence). V gave up 4 bases and J gave up 4 bases; unmatched junction bases: 8. This CDR3 contains 17 residues. These same records also appear under a second study, on T cells expressing NK-cell markers. That work contributes: Specificity for HCMV among expanded NKG2C+ T cell clones was not established.

This chain joins TRBV7-9 and TRBJ2-2; 11 bases fit TRBD2. The clonotype originates from a woman younger than 30 in good health. The sample comprised PBMCs. CDR3 sequence reads: CASSWLAGGGSTGELFF. The CDR3 DNA follows: TGTGCCAGCAGCTGGCTAGCGGGAGGAGGGTCCACCGGGGAGCTGTTTTTT.